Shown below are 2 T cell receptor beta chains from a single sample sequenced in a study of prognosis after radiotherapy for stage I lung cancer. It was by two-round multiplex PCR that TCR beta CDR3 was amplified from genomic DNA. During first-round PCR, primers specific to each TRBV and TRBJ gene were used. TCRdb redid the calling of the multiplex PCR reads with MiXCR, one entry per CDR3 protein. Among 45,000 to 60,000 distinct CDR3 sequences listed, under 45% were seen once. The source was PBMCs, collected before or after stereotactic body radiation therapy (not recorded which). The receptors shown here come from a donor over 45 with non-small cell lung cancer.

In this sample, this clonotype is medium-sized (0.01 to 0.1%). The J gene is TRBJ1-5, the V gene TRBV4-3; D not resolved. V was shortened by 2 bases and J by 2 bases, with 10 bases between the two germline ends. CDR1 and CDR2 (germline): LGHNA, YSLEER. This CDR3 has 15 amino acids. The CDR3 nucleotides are TGCGCCAGCAGCCAACACTTACGCGGCAATCAGCCCCAGCATTTT. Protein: CASSQHLRGNQPQHF.

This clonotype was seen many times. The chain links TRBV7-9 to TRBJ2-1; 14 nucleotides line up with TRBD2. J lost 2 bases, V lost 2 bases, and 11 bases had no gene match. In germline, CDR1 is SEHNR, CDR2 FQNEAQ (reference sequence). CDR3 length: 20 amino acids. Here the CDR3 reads CASSLSFAPGLAGAYNEQFF. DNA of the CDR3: TGTGCCAGCAGCTTAAGTTTCGCTCCGGGACTAGCGGGAGCCTACAATGAGCAGTTCTTC.